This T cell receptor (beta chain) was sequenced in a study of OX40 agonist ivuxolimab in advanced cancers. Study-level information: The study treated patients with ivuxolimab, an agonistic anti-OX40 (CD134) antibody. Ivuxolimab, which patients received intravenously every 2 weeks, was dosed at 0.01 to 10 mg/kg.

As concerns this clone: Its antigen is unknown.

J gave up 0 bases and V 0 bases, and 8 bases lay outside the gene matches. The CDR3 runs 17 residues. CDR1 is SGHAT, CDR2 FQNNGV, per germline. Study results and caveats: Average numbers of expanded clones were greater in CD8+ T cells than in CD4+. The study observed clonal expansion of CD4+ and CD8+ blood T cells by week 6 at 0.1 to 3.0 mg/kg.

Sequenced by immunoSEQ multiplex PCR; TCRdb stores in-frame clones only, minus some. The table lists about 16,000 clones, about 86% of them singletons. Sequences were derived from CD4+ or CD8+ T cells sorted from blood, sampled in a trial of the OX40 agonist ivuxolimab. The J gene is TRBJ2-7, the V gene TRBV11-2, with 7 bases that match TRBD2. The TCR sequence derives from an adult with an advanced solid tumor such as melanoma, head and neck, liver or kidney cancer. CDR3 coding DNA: TGTGCCAGCAGCTTAGAGGCGCGGGAGCGCTTCTCCTACGAGCAGTACTTC. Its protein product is CASSLEARERFSYEQYF.